This entry is about one T cell receptor beta chain. Some clones are missing from TCRdb's copy, which holds only in-frame ones; the method was immunoSEQ multiplex PCR. The sample contains 99,000 or so clones, less than 85% of which appear only once. These data originate in a study of OX40 agonist ivuxolimab in advanced cancers. The source is an adult with an advanced solid tumor such as melanoma, head and neck, liver or kidney cancer. The sample in question was CD4+ or CD8+ T cells sorted from blood, obtained in a trial of the OX40 agonist ivuxolimab.

CDR3 nucleotide sequence: TGTGCCAGCAGCTTCGTTCTTGGGCGGGAGAGCTCCTACAATGAGCAGTTCTTC. Its translation: CASSFVLGRESSYNEQFF. The rearrangement joins TRBV5-6 to TRBJ2-1; TRBD2 agrees at 7 bases. The germline V gene has CDR1 SGHDT and CDR2 YYEEEE. After removal of 2 bases from V and 0 bases from J, the junction contained 11 bases not matched to a gene. The CDR3 totals 18 residues. Together with reference TRBV5-6 and TRBJ2-1, the CDR3 gives the full variable domain: DAGVTQSPTHLIKTRGQQVTLRCSPKSGHDTVSWYQQALGQGPQFIFQYYEEEERQRGNFPDRFSGHQFPNYSSELNVNALLLGDSALYLCASSFVLGRESSYNEQFFGPGTRLTVL.